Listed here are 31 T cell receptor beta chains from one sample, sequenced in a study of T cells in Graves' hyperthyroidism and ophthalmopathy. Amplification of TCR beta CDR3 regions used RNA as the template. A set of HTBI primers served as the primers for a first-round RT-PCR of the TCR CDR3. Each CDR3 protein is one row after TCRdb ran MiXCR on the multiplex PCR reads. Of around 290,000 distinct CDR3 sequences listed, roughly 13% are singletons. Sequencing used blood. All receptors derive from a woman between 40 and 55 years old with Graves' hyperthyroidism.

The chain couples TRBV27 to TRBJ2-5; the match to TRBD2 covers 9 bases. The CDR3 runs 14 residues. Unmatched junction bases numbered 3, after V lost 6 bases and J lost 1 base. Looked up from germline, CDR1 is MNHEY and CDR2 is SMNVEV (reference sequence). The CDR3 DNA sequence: TGTGCCAGCAGGCGGGGGGGTGGCCAAGAGACCCAGTACTTC. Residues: CASRRGGGQETQYF.

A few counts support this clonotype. CDR3 loop: CASSLSVLAVSGANVLTF. In DNA, the CDR3 is TGTGCCAGCAGCTTATCAGTACTAGCGGTGTCTGGGGCCAACGTCCTGACTTTC. This chain links TRBV7-8 with TRBJ2-6; 8 bases align to TRBD2. V dropped 2 bases and J dropped 1; count of bases not matched to a gene: 7. Germline V gene lookup returns CDR1 SGHVS and CDR2 FQNEAQ. The CDR3 extends over 18 amino acids.

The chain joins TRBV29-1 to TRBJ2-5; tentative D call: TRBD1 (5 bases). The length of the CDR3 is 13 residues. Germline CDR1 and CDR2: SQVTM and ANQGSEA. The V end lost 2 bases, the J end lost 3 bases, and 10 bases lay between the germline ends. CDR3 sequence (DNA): TGCAGCGTTGAATTGGGCAGGGAAGAGACCCAGTACTTC. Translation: CSVELGREETQYF. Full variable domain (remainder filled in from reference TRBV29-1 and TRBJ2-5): SAVISQKPSRDICQRGTSLTIQCQVDSQVTMMFWYRQQPGQSLTLIATANQGSEATYESGFVIDKFPISRPNLTFSTLTVSNMSPEDSSIYLCSVELGREETQYFGPGTRLLVL.

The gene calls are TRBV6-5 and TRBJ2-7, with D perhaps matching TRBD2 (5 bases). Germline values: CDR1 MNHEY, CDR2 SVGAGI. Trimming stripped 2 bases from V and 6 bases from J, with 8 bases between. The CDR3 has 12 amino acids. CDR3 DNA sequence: TGTGCCAGCAGTTACGAAGGGAGCGAGCAGTACTTC. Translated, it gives CASSYEGSEQYF.

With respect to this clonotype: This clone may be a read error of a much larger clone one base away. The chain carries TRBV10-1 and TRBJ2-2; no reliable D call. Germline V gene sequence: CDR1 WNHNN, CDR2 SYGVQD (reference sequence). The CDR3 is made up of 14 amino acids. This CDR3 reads CSSSELGLGGELFF. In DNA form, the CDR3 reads TGCTCCAGCAGTGAGCTGGGATTAGGCGGGGAGCTGTTTTTT.

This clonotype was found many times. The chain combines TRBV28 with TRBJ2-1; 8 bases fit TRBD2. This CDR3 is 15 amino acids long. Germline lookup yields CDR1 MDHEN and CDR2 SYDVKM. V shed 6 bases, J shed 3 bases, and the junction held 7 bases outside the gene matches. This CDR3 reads CASSFSGTLYNEQFF. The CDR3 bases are TGTGCCAGCAGCTTTAGCGGGACTCTCTACAATGAGCAGTTCTTC.

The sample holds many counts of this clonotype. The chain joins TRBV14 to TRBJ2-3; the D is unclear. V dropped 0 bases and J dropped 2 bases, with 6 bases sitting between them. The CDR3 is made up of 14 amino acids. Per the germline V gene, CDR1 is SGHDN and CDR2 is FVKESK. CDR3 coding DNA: TGTGCCAGCAGCCAAGAACAGCACACAGATACGCAGTATTTT. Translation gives CASSQEQHTDTQYF. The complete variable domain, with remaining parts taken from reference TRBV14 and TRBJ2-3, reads EAGVTQFPSHSVIEKGQTVTLRCDPISGHDNLYWYRRVMGKEIKFLLHFVKESKQDESGMPNNRFLAERTGGTYSTLKVQPAELEDSGVYFCASSQEQHTDTQYFGPGTRLTVL.

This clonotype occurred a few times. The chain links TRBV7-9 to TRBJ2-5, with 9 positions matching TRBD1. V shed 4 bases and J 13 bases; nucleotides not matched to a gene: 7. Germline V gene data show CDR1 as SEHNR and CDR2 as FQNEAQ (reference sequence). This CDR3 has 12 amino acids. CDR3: CASSSDRGRGYF. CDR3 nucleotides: TGTGCCAGCAGCTCGGACAGGGGACGGGGGTACTTC.

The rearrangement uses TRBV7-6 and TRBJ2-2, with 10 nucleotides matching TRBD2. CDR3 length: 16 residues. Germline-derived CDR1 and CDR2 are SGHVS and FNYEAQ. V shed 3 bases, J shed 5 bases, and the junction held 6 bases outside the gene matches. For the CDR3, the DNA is TGTGCCAGCAGCTTGCTCACTAGCGGGGCTACCGGGGAGCTGTTTTTT. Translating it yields CASSLLTSGATGELFF. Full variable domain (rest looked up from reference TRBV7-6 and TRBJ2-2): GAGVSQSPRYKVTKRGQDVALRCDPISGHVSLYWYRQALGQGPEFLTYFNYEAQQDKSGLPNDRFSAERPEGSISTLTIQRTEQRDSAMYRCASSLLTSGATGELFFGEGSRLTVL.

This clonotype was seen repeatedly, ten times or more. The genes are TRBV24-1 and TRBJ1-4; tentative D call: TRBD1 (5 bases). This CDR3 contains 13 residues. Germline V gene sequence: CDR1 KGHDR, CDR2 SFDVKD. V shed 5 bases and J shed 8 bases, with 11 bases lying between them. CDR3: CATSAREQEKLFF. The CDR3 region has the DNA TGTGCCACCAGTGCCAGGGAGCAAGAAAAACTGTTTTTT.

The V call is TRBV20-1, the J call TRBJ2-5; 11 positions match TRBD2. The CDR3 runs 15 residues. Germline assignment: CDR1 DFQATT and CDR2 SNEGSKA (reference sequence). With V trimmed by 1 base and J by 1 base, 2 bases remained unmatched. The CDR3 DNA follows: TGCAGTGCTAGAGGACTAGCGGGATCCCAAGAGACCCAGTACTTC. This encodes CSARGLAGSQETQYF.

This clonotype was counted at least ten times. CDR3 nucleotides: TGCAGTGCTAGAGATACCAGATCGAACACTGAAGCTTTCTTT. It codes for CSARDTRSNTEAFF. This chain joins TRBV20-1 and TRBJ1-1; the D is unclear. The germline gives CDR1 DFQATT, CDR2 SNEGSKA (reference sequence). V lost 0 bases, J lost 1 base, and 9 bases lay in between. The CDR3 is made up of 14 amino acids.

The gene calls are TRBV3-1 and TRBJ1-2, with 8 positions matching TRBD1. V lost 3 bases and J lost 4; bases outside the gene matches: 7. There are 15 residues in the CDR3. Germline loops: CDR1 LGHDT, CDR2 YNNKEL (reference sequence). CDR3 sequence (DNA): TGTGCCAGCAGCCAGAGACCGGGACAGGCCTATGGCTACACCTTC. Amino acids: CASSQRPGQAYGYTF. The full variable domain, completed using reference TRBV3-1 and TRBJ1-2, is DTAVSQTPKYLVTQMGNDKSIKCEQNLGHDTMYWYKQDSKKFLKIMFSYNNKELIINETVPNRFSPKSPDKAHLNLHINSLELGDSAVYFCASSQRPGQAYGYTFGSGTRLTVV.

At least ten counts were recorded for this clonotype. The CDR3 loop is CASSATSGSVETQYF. The CDR3 nucleotides are TGTGCCAGCAGCGCCACTAGCGGGAGCGTCGAGACCCAGTACTTC. V is TRBV7-9 and J is TRBJ2-5; 11 bases are a match to TRBD2. Trimming cost V 5 bases and J 5 bases; bases outside gene matches: 7. There are 15 residues in the CDR3. Per germline, CDR1 SEHNR and CDR2 FQNEAQ (reference sequence). Based on the CDR3 plus reference TRBV7-9 and TRBJ2-5, the full variable domain is DTGVSQNPRHKITKRGQNVTFRCDPISEHNRLYWYRQTLGQGPEFLTYFQNEAQLEKSRLLSDRFSAERPKGSFSTLEIQRTEQGDSAMYLCASSATSGSVETQYFGPGTRLLVL.

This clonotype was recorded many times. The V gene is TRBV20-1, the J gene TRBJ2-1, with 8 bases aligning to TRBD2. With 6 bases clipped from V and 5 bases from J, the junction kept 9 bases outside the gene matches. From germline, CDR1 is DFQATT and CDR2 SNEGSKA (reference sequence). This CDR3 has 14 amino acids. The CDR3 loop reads CSAVRGGGHNEQFF. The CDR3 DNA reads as TGCAGTGCAGTTCGGGGGGGCGGACACAATGAGCAGTTCTTC.

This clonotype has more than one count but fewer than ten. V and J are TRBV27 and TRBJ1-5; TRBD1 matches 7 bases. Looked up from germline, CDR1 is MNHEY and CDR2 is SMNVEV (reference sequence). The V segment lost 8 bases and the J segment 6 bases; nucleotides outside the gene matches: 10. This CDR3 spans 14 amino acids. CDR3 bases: TGTGCCAGCCGACAGGGAGGGAGTCGTCAGCCCCAGCATTTT. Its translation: CASRQGGSRQPQHF.

In DNA, the CDR3 is TGCGCCAGCAGCTTCCGACTCGCCTCCTACGAGCAGTACTTC. Translating it yields CASSFRLASYEQYF. This rearrangement joins TRBV5-1 to TRBJ2-7; no firm D call. Trimming took off 2 bases at V and 0 bases at J, with 9 bases between the two ends. This CDR3 region has 14 residues. Germline V gives CDR1 SGHRS, CDR2 YFSETQ.

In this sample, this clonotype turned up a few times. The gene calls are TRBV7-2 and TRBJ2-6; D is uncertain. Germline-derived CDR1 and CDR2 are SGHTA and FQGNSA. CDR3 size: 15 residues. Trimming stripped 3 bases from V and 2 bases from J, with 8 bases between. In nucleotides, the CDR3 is TGTGCCAGCAGCTTTCAAGGGCCTGGGGCCAACGTCCTGACTTTC. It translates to CASSFQGPGANVLTF.

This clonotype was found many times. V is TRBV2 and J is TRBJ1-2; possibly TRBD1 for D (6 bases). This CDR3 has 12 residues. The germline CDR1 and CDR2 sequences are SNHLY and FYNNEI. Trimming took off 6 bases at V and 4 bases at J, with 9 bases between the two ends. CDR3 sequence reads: CASRGAGYGYTF. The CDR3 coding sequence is TGTGCCAGCAGGGGGGCAGGCTATGGCTACACCTTC.

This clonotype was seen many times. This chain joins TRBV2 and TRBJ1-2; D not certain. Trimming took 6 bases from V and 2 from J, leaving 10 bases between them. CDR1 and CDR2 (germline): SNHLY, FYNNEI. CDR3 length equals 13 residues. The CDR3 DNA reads TGTGCCAGCAGCTTCACTGAGAACTATGGCTACACCTTC. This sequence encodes CASSFTENYGYTF.

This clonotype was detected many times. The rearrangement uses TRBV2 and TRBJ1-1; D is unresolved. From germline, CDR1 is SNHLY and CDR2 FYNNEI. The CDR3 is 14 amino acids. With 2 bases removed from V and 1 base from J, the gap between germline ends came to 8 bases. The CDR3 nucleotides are TGTGCCAGCAGTGAATTCGGTCGGAACACTGAAGCTTTCTTT. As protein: CASSEFGRNTEAFF.

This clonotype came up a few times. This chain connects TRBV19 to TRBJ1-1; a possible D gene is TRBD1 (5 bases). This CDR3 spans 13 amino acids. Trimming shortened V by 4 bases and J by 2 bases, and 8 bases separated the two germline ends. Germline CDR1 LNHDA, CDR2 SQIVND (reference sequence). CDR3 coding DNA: TGTGCCAGTAGTAAGGGGAGAAACACTGAAGCTTTCTTT. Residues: CASSKGRNTEAFF.

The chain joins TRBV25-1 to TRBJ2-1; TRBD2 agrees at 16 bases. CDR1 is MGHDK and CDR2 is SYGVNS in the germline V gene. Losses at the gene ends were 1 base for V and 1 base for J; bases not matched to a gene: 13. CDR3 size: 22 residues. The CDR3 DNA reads TGTGCCAGCAGTGAATCTCGCTCTTGGGGACTAGCGGGAGGGCCATCCTACAATGAGCAGTTCTTC. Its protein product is CASSESRSWGLAGGPSYNEQFF. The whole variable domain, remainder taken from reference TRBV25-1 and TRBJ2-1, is EADIYQTPRYLVIGTGKKITLECSQTMGHDKMYWYQQDPGMELHLIHYSYGVNSTEKGDLSSESTVSRIRTEHFPLTLESARPSHTSQYLCASSESRSWGLAGGPSYNEQFFGPGTRLTVL.

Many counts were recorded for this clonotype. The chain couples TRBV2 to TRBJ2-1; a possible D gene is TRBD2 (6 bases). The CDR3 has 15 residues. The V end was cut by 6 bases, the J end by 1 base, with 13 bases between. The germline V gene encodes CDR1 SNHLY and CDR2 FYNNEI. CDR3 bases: TGTGCCAGCAGCCCAACTCTAGCGTCCTACAATGAGCAGTTCTTC. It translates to CASSPTLASYNEQFF.

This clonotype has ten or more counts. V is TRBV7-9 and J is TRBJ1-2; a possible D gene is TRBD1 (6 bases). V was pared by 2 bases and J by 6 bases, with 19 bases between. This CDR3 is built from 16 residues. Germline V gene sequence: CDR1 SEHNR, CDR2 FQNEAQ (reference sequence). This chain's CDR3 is CASSLPLAGVMDGYTF. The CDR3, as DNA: TGTGCCAGCAGCTTACCCCTGGCAGGGGTTATGGATGGCTACACCTTC.

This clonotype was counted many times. The CDR3 here is CASSDPGTGLDIQYF. As DNA, the CDR3 is TGTGCCAGCAGTGATCCCGGGACAGGGCTGGACATTCAGTACTTC. V gene TRBV6-2 or TRBV6-3 combines with J gene TRBJ2-4, with 9 bases aligning to TRBD1. The junction had 10 bases not matched to a gene; V was cut back by 5 bases and J by 8 bases. The CDR3 loop spans 15 amino acids. Germline-derived CDR1 and CDR2 are MNHEY and SVGEGT.

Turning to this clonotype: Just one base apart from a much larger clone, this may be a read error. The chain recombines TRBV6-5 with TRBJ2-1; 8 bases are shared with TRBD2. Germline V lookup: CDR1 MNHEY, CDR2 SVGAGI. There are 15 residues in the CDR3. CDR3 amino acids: CATSYWLAGRDEQFF. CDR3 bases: TGTGCCACCAGTTACTGGCTAGCGGGCCGGGATGAGCAGTTCTTC.

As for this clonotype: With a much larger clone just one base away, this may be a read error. The chain's CDR3 is CASSQTSGGTQYF. CDR3 DNA: TGTGCCAGCAGTCAAACTAGCGGAGGGACCCAGTACTTC. The chain recombines TRBV7-3 with TRBJ2-5; 8 nucleotides agree with TRBD2. The ends lost 6 bases at V and 7 bases at J; junction bases unmatched: 7. The CDR3 has 13 amino acids. Germline-derived CDR1 and CDR2 are SGHTA and FQGTGA.

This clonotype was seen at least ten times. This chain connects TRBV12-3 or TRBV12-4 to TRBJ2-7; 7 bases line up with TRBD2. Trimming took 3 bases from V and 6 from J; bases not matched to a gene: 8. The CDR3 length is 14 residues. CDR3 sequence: CASSFAGVMGEQYF. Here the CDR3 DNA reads TGTGCCAGCAGTTTCGCGGGGGTGATGGGCGAGCAGTACTTC.

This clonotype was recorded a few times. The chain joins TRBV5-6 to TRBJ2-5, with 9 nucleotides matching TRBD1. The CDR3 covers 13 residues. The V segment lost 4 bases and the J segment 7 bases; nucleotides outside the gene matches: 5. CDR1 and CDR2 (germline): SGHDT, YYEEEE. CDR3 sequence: CASSPDRGWTQYF. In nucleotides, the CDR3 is TGTGCCAGCAGCCCCGACAGGGGGTGGACCCAGTACTTC.

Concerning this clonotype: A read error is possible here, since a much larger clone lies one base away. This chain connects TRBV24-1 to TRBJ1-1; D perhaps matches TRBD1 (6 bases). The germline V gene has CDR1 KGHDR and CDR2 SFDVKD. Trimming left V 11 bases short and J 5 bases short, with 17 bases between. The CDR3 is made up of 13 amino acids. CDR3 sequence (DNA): TGTGCCATCCGGGGCAGGGGATCGACTGAAGCTTTCTTT. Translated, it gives CAIRGRGSTEAFF.